These T cell receptor beta chains were read from a single sample in a study of blood T cells in healthy people across ages. TCRdb passed the 5' RACE reads through MiXCR, listing each CDR3 protein once. Among about 640,000 distinct CDR3 sequences, under 65% were seen once, and the ten largest hold 30% to 40%. Sequencing was performed on blood. Receptors were obtained from a man aged 55 to 70 in good health. The CDR3 runs from the conserved cysteine through the conserved F or W. The D gene is left open where the match is weak. For some rows the clone size is stated as once, few or many, or as a class when expanded; others skip it.

v_gene,d_gene,len,j_gene,abundance,CDR3nt,CDR3aa
TRBV7-9,-,15,TRBJ2-7,-,TGTGCCAGCAGCTTCGCCGGACAGAGAAAAGAGACCCATTACTTC,CASSFAGQRKETHYF
TRBV6-4,TRBD1,13,TRBJ1-1,-,TGTGCCAGCAGTTCGACAGGGGGCTCTGAAGCTTTCTTT,CASSSTGGSEAFF
TRBV4-2,TRBD2,16,TRBJ2-4,-,TGTGCCAGCAGCCAAGAAGGCGGGGGGGCACCGAACATTCAGTACTTC,CASSQEGGGAPNIQYF
TRBV2,-,11,TRBJ1-2,-,TGTGCCAGCAGTGACAGTATAGGCTACACCTTC,CASSDSIGYTF
TRBV3-1,TRBD2,13,TRBJ2-3,many,TGTGCCAGCAGCCCCTTCGGGGGGGATACGCAGTATTTT,CASSPFGGDTQYF
TRBV5-1,TRBD2,17,TRBJ2-7,-,TGCGCCAGCAGCTTGGATGGGACTAGCGGGACTGGCAACGAGCAGTACTTC,CASSLDGTSGTGNEQYF
TRBV25-1,-,14,TRBJ1-2,few,TGTGCCAGCATTAACGTCCGTCGCCCTTATGGCTACACCTTC,CASINVRRPYGYTF
TRBV20-1,TRBD2,15,TRBJ2-5,few,TGCAGTGCGACCGGGACTAGCGGCCCCCAAGAGACCCAGTACTTC,CSATGTSGPQETQYF
TRBV7-9,TRBD1,15,TRBJ2-2,many,TGTGCCAGCAGCCAGGGGGCGTCGAACACCGGGGAGCTGTTTTTT,CASSQGASNTGELFF
TRBV25-1,-,16,TRBJ1-4,few,TGTGCCAGCAGTGAGGCGGCGGGGGCAACTAATGAAAAACTGTTTTTT,CASSEAAGATNEKLFF
TRBV4-1,-,16,TRBJ2-5,few,TGCGCCAGCAGCGCCCCCCGAGACGGACAACAAGAGACCCAGTACTTC,CASSAPRDGQQETQYF
TRBV6-4,TRBD1,15,TRBJ2-7,-,TGTGCCAGCAGCCCGACAGGGGGGTCAGTCTACGAGCAGTACTTC,CASSPTGGSVYEQYF
TRBV20-1,-,15,TRBJ2-5,-,TGCAGTGCTAGCGGCTGGGCCTTAGGGGAAGAGACCCAGTACTTC,CSASGWALGEETQYF
TRBV14,TRBD2,17,TRBJ2-7,few,TGTGCCAGCAGCCAAGTGCCTGGGGCTAGCGGGGCCTACGAGCAGTACTTC,CASSQVPGASGAYEQYF